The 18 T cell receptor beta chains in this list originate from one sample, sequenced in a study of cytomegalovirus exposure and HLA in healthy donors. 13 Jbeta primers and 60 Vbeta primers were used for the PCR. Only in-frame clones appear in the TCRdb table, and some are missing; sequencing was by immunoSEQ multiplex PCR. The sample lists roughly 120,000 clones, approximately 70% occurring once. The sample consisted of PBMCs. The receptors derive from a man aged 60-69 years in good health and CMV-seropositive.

CDR3 amino acids: CASSVDPGGVYGYTF. The CDR3 bases are TGTGCCAGCAGCGTAGACCCAGGGGGAGTCTATGGCTACACCTTC. The chain carries TRBV9 and TRBJ1-2, with 7 bases that match TRBD1. The CDR3 is 15 residues long. CDR1 and CDR2 from the germline V gene are SGDLS and YYNGEE. Trimming removed 0 bases from V and 4 bases from J; junction bases left unmatched: 6.

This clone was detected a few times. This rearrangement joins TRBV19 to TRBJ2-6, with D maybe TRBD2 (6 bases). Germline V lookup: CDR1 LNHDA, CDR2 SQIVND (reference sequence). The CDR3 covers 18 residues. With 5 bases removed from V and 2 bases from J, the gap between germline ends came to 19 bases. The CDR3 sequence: CASSGRRGGIAGANVLTF. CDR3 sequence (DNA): TGTGCCAGTAGTGGACGGCGTGGAGGGATTGCTGGGGCCAACGTCCTGACTTTC.

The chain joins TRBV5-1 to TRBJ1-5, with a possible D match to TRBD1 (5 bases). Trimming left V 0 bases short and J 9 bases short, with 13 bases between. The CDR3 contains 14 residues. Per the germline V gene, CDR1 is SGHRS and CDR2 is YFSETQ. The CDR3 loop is CASSLGAGSGPQHF. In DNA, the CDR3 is TGCGCCAGCAGCTTGGGGGCAGGGTCGGGGCCCCAGCATTTT.

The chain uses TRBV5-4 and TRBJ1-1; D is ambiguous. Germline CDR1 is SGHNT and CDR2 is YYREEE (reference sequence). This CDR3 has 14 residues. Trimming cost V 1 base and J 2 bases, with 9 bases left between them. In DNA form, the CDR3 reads TGTGCCAGCAGCTTGAATGCAGGAAACACTGAAGCTTTCTTT. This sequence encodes CASSLNAGNTEAFF. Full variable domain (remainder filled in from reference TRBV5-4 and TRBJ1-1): ETGVTQSPTHLIKTRGQQVTLRCSSQSGHNTVSWYQQALGQGPQFIFQYYREEENGRGNFPPRFSGLQFPNYSSELNVNALELDDSALYLCASSLNAGNTEAFFGQGTRLTVV.

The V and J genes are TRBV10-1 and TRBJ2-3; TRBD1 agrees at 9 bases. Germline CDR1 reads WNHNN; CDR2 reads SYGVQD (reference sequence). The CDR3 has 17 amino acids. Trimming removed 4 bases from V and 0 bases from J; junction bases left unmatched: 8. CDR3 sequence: CASSAILGQGSTDTQYF. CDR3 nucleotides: TGCGCCAGCAGTGCGATACTGGGACAGGGAAGCACAGATACGCAGTATTTT.

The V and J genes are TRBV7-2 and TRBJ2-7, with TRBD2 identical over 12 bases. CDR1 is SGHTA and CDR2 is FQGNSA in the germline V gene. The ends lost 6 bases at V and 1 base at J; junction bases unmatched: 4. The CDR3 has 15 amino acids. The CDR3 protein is CASSYGLAGSYEQYF. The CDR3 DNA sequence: TGTGCCAGCAGTTACGGACTAGCGGGGTCCTACGAGCAGTACTTC.

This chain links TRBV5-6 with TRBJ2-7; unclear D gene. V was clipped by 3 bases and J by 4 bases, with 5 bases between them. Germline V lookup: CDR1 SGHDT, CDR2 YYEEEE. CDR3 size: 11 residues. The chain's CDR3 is CASSSEYEQYF. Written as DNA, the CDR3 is TGTGCCAGCAGCTCAGAATACGAGCAGTACTTC.

CDR3 in DNA: TGTGCCAGTACAGGGACTGTAGCCAAAAACATTCAGTACTTC. It codes for CASTGTVAKNIQYF. The chain is built from TRBV19 and TRBJ2-4, with D tentatively TRBD2 (6 bases). Between the trimmed V and J ends, which lost 7 bases and 0 bases, there was a span of 10 bases. This CDR3 spans 14 amino acids. Germline CDR1 and CDR2: LNHDA and SQIVND (reference sequence).

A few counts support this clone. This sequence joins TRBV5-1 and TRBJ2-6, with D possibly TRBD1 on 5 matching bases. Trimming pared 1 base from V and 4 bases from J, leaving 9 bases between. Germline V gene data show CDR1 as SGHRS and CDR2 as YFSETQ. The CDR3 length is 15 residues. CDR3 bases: TGCGCCAGCAGCTTGAGTCAGGGAGGGGCCAACGTCCTGACTTTC. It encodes CASSLSQGGANVLTF.

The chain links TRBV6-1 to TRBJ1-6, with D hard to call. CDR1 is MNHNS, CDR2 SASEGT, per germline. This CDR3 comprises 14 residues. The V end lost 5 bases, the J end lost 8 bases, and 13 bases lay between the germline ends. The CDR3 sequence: CASSIRGSDSPLHF. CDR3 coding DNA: TGTGCCAGCAGTATAAGAGGATCCGATTCACCCCTCCACTTT.

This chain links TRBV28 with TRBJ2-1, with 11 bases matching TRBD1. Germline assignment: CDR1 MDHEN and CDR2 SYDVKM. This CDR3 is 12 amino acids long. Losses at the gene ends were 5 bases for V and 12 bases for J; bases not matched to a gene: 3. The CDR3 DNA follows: TGTGCCAGCAGTCGGACAGGGGGCGGGCAGTTCTTC. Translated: CASSRTGGGQFF.

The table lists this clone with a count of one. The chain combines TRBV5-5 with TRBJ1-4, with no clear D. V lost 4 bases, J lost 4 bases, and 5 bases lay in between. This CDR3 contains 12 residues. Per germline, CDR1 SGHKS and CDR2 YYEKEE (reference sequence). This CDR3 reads CASSLFNEKLFF. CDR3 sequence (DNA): TGTGCCAGCAGCCTCTTTAATGAAAAACTGTTTTTT.

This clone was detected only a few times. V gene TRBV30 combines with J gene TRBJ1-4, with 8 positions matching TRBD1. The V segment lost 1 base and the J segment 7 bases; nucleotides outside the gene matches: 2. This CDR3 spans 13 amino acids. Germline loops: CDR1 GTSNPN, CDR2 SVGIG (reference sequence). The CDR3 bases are TGTGCCTGGAGTGGGCAGGGGGCTGAAAAACTGTTTTTT. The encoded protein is CAWSGQGAEKLFF.

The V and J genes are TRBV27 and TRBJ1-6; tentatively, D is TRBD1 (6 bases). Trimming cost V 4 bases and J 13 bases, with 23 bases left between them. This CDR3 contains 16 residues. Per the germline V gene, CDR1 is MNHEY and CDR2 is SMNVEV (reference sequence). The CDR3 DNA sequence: TGTGCCAGCAGTTGGGGCTCGGGGGGGCCCCGGTTCCCCCTCCACTTT. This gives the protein CASSWGSGGPRFPLHF.

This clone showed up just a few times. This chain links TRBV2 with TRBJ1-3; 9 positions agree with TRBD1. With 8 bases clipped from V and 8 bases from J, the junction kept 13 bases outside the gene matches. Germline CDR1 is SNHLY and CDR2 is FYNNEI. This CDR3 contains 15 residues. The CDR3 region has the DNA TGTGCCAGCGGAGGGACAGGGAGTGGAACAGACACCATATATTTT. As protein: CASGGTGSGTDTIYF.

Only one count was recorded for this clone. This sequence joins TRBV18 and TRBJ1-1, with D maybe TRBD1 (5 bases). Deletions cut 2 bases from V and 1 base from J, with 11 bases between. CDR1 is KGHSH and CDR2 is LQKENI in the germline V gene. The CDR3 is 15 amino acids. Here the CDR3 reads CASSPGARENTEAFF. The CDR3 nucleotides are TGTGCCAGCTCACCAGGGGCCCGTGAGAACACTGAAGCTTTCTTT. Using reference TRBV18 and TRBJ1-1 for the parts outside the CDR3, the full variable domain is NAGVMQNPRHLVRRRGQEARLRCSPMKGHSHVYWYRQLPEEGLKFMVYLQKENIIDESGMPKERFSAEFPKEGPSILRIQQVVRGDSAAYFCASSPGARENTEAFFGQGTRLTVV.

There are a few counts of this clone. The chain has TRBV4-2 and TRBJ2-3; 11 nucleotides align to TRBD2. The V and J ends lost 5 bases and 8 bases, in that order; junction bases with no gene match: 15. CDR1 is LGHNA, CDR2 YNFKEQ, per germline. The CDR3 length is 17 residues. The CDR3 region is CASSSRLLAGVSATQYF. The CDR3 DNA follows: TGTGCCAGCAGCTCCCGCCTACTAGCGGGGGTTTCCGCTACGCAGTATTTT.

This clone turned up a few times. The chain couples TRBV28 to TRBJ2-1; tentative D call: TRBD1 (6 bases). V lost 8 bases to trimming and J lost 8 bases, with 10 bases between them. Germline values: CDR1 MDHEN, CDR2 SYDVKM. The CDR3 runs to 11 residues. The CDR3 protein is CASGTGYEQFF. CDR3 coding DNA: TGTGCCAGCGGAACAGGGTATGAGCAGTTCTTC.